Presented here are 9 T cell receptor beta chains from one specimen sequenced in a study of graft-versus-host responses after intestinal transplantation. Assay used: immunoSEQ multiplex PCR; TCRdb lists only in-frame clones, some missing. This table holds about 120,000 clones, about nine tenths found once. No antigen has been assigned to these receptors. The source material was unstimulated CD4+ T cells sorted from spleen or lymph node cells, sampled before intestinal transplant. The source of these receptors is a human donor who received an intestinal transplant.

The chain carries TRBV27 and TRBJ2-3, with 10 bases fitting TRBD2. The germline CDR1 and CDR2 sequences are MNHEY and SMNVEV (reference sequence). This CDR3 contains 17 residues. J gave up 5 bases and V 5 bases, and 13 bases lay outside the gene matches. CDR3 nucleotides: TGTGCCAGCAGTCCATCCCGAGCGGGGGGGCCGGGAGATACGCAGTATTTT. Amino acid sequence: CASSPSRAGGPGDTQYF.

CDR3 protein: CASSVTGGNEKLFF. DNA of the CDR3: TGTGCCAGCAGCGTGACAGGGGGTAATGAAAAACTGTTTTTT. V gene TRBV5-4 combines with J gene TRBJ1-4; 9 bases agree with TRBD1. V lost 4 bases to trimming and J lost 4 bases; unmatched junction nucleotides: 2. There are 14 residues in the CDR3. Germline CDR1 and CDR2: SGHNT and YYREEE (reference sequence).

The chain couples TRBV11-2 to TRBJ1-6; 7 nucleotides align to TRBD1. With 3 bases clipped from V and 13 bases from J, the junction kept 6 bases outside the gene matches. This CDR3 region has 13 residues. Germline lookup yields CDR1 SGHAT and CDR2 FQNNGV. The chain's CDR3 is CASSLGTDLPLHF. CDR3 DNA: TGTGCCAGCAGCTTGGGGACAGATCTTCCCCTCCACTTT. Full variable domain (outside the CDR3, taken from reference TRBV11-2 and TRBJ1-6): EAGVAQSPRYKIIEKRQSVAFWCNPISGHATLYWYQQILGQGPKLLIQFQNNGVVDDSQLPKDRFSAERLKGVDSTLKIQPAKLEDSAVYLCASSLGTDLPLHFGNGTRLTVT.

This sequence joins TRBV14 and TRBJ2-1; 7 positions agree with TRBD1. V shed 1 base, J shed 7 bases, and the junction held 10 bases outside the gene matches. Germline V lookup: CDR1 SGHDN, CDR2 FVKESK. This CDR3 is built from 16 residues. CDR3: CASSQVPRGRGNEQFF. The CDR3 DNA sequence: TGTGCCAGCAGCCAAGTTCCCAGGGGCAGGGGGAATGAGCAGTTCTTC.

With respect to this clone: Relative to the germline gene, one junction end is altered; a read error may explain this. This rearrangement joins TRBV2 to TRBJ1-6, with D unresolved. The CDR3 runs to 15 residues. CDR1 is SNHLY, CDR2 FYNNEI, per germline. The DNA for the CDR3 is TGTGCCAGCAATCTGGGGAGCTCCTATAATTCACCCCCCCACTTT. It encodes CASNLGSSYNSPPHF.

The CDR3 here is CASSRDRGNTEAFF. The CDR3 DNA is TGTGCCAGCAGCCGGGACAGAGGTAACACTGAAGCTTTCTTT. This rearrangement joins TRBV7-2 to TRBJ1-1, with 7 bases lining up with TRBD1. Trimming cost V 5 bases and J 2 bases; bases outside gene matches: 5. Germline lookup yields CDR1 SGHTA and CDR2 FQGNSA. CDR3 length: 14 amino acids.

This clone has just one count. J is TRBJ1-1 and V is TRBV7-2, with 8 bases identical to TRBD1. V lost 1 base, J lost 3 bases, and 10 bases stayed unmatched. The length of the CDR3 is 17 residues. Germline loops: CDR1 SGHTA, CDR2 FQGNSA. The DNA of the CDR3 is TGTGCCAGCAGCTTAGTTGCGGACAGGGATGGGGACACTGAAGCTTTCTTT. Translating gives CASSLVADRDGDTEAFF.

This clone has only a few counts. The chain couples TRBV19 to TRBJ1-2; 9 bases fit TRBD1. Germline values: CDR1 LNHDA, CDR2 SQIVND (reference sequence). V trimming: 6 bases; J trimming: 3 bases; junction bases outside the gene matches: 8. This CDR3 has 15 residues. The CDR3 loop reads CASRHRDREDYGYTF. Here the CDR3 DNA reads TGTGCCAGTAGGCATAGGGACAGGGAGGACTATGGCTACACCTTC.

The chain recombines TRBV9 with TRBJ1-4; D is ambiguous. V gave up 0 bases and J gave up 11 bases, with 14 bases separating them. The CDR3 consists of 14 residues. Per germline, CDR1 SGDLS and CDR2 YYNGEE. For the CDR3, the DNA is TGTGCCAGCAGCGTAGATCGGGATGTGGGGAAACTGTTTTTT. It yields the protein CASSVDRDVGKLFF. Looking up the rest from reference TRBV9 and TRBJ1-4 gives the full variable domain: DSGVTQTPKHLITATGQRVTLRCSPRSGDLSVYWYQQSLDQGLQFLIQYYNGEERAKGNILERFSAQQFPDLHSELNLSSLELGDSALYFCASSVDRDVGKLFFGSGTQLSVL.